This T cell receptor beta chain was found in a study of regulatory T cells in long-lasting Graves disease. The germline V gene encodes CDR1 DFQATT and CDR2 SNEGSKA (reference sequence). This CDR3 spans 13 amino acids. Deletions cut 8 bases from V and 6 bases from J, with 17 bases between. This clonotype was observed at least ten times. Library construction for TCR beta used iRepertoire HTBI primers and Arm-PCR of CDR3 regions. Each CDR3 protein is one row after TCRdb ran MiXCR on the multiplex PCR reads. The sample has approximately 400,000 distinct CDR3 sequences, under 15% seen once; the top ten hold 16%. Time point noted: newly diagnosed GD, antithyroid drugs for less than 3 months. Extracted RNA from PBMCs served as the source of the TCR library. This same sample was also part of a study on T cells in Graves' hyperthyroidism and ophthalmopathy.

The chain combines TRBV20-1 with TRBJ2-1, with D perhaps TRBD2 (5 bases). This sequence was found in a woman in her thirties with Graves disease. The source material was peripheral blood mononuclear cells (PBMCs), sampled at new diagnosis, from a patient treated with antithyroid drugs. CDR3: CSHPAREGNEQFF. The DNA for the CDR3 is TGCAGTCACCCCGCTAGAGAGGGCAATGAGCAGTTCTTC.